Presented here are 9 T cell receptor beta chains from one specimen sequenced in a study of CXCR3-negative and CXCR3-positive naive CD8 T cells. The study's findings and limits: CXCR3-expressing naive cells carried TRB CDR3s more hydrophobic than those of CXCR3-negative naive cells.

These receptors have no identified antigens. It was by 5' RACE with UMI labels that the TRB cDNA libraries were prepared. TCRdb reanalyzed the 5' RACE reads and collapses them to one entry per CDR3 protein, without DNA. Recorded for this sample: 50,000 to 60,000 distinct CDR3 sequences. Sequencing was done on a sample of naive CXCR3+ CD8+ T cells from blood. The subset denotes: CD45RO-CCR7+CD27+CD95- naive CD8+ T cells expressing CXCR3 (TNR3+). The receptors shown here come from a human donor in good health. Some clones in this sample may be carry-over from other donors' samples.

This chain's CDR3 is CASGTGPPYYEQYF. The chain is built from TRBV7-2 and TRBJ2-7; TCRdb indicates TRBD1, and absent DNA this call remains unverified. The CDR3 runs 14 residues. The V gene's germline CDR1 is SGHTA and CDR2 FQGNSA.

The chain is built from TRBV7-3 and TRBJ2-7. The CDR3 covers 14 residues. Germline lookup yields CDR1 SGHTA and CDR2 FQGTGA. The CDR3: CASSLGLLPYEQYF.

V and J are TRBV7-9 and TRBJ2-3. Germline CDR1 is SEHNR and CDR2 is FQNEAQ (reference sequence). The CDR3 totals 12 residues. Here the CDR3 reads CASSLLPDTQYF. Full variable domain (outside the CDR3, taken from reference TRBV7-9 and TRBJ2-3): DTGVSQNPRHKITKRGQNVTFRCDPISEHNRLYWYRQTLGQGPEFLTYFQNEAQLEKSRLLSDRFSAERPKGSFSTLEIQRTEQGDSAMYLCASSLLPDTQYFGPGTRLTVL.

This chain connects TRBV19 to TRBJ2-1. Looked up from germline, CDR1 is LNHDA and CDR2 is SQIVND (reference sequence). The length of the CDR3 is 13 residues. CDR3 loop: CASSITDNNEQFF.

The V and J genes are TRBV24-1 and TRBJ1-5. This CDR3 has 13 residues. CDR1 is KGHDR, CDR2 SFDVKD, per germline. This CDR3 reads CATRSGSNQPQHF.

This rearrangement joins TRBV6-2 or TRBV6-3 to TRBJ2-1; with no DNA, the TCRdb D assignment of TRBD2 cannot be verified. The CDR3 spans 17 residues. Looked up from germline, CDR1 is MNHEY and CDR2 is SVGEGT. CDR3 amino acids: CASSYSSASGRYNEQFF.

V is TRBV7-2 and J is TRBJ2-2; TCRdb gives TRBD1 as the D gene, but with no DNA this cannot be confirmed. Germline CDR1 and CDR2: SGHTA and FQGNSA. There are 15 residues in the CDR3. CDR3 loop: CASRTRGSQPGELFF.

The chain uses TRBV7-9 and TRBJ2-7; TCRdb's D call, TRBD1, is unchecked because there is no DNA. This CDR3 comprises 15 residues. Germline V gene lookup returns CDR1 SEHNR and CDR2 FQNEAQ (reference sequence). The CDR3 protein is CASNTMDRGIYEQYF.

This chain uses TRBV7-2 with TRBJ2-1. The CDR3 contains 12 residues. Germline CDR1 SGHTA, CDR2 FQGNSA. The CDR3 loop is CASSLSSYEQFF.